This is a list of T cell receptor beta chains from one sample in a study of blood T cell repertoires in COVID-19. Libraries were prepared by immunoSEQ multiplex PCR; TCRdb keeps only in-frame clonotypes and omits some of them. The sample holds more than 110,000 clones, about 84% seen once. Specimen: peripheral blood. The receptor set was obtained from a human donor in a cohort sampled during active COVID-19. CDR3s include the opening cysteine and the closing phenylalanine or tryptophan. The D gene is left open where the match is weak. The size field is filled for only some rows; it gives once, few, many or a size class.

TRBV6-6	TRBJ2-1	-	-	TGTGCCAGCAGGCGGGGACGCGATGAGCAGTTCTTC	CASRRGRDEQFF
TRBV7-2	TRBJ2-7	TRBD2	-	TGTGCCAGCAGCTTGGCGGGGGGAACCTACGAGCAGTACTTC	CASSLAGGTYEQYF
TRBV19	TRBJ2-2	TRBD1	-	TGTGCCAGTTCCACAGGGGCAATAATTGGGGAGCTGTTTTTT	CASSTGAIIGELFF
TRBV6-2/TRBV6-3	TRBJ1-1	-	-	TGTGCCAGCAGTGGGGGCCCGAGGCTTGCTGAAGCTTTCTTT	CASSGGPRLAEAFF
TRBV20-1	TRBJ2-5	-	-	TGCAGTGCTCTTACCGGAGAGACCCAGTACTTC	CSALTGETQYF
TRBV6-5	TRBJ1-2	TRBD1	once	TGTGCCAGCAATCCAAGACAGGGCGACGGCTACACCTTC	CASNPRQGDGYTF
TRBV28	TRBJ2-5	-	-	TGTGCCAGCAGTTCCCTCCGATCGGCGGGTTTAGAGACCCAGTACTTC	CASSSLRSAGLETQYF
TRBV2	TRBJ2-7	TRBD1	-	TGTGCCAGCAGTGGCGACCCGGGACAGGGGCACGAGCAGTACTTC	CASSGDPGQGHEQYF
TRBV7-6	TRBJ2-2	-	-	TGTGCCAGCAGCTTGGACGGACTGAACACCGGGGAGCTGTTTTTT	CASSLDGLNTGELFF
TRBV7-9	TRBJ2-2	-	-	TGTGCCAGCAGCTTAGTAGCATCCGGGGAGCTGTTTTTT	CASSLVASGELFF
TRBV27	TRBJ2-3	-	-	TGTGCCAGCAGTTCCCTGGCCAGCACAGATACGCAGTATTTT	CASSSLASTDTQYF
TRBV6-5	TRBJ1-6	-	-	TGTGCCAGCAGTCCTCAGGGTAATAATTCACCCCTCCACTTT	CASSPQGNNSPLHF
TRBV28	TRBJ2-5	TRBD2	-	TGTGCCAGCAGTTTAGCGGGACTAGCGGGCGGGTTAGGGACCCAGTACTTC	CASSLAGLAGGLGTQYF
TRBV6-6	TRBJ2-1	TRBD2	-	TGTGCCAGCAGCCATTTGTGTCGGGACAGGGATACTAGCGGGGGCCCCGCCGGGGAGTTCTTC	CASSHLCRDRDTSGGPAGEFF
TRBV6-5	TRBJ1-2	TRBD1	-	TGTGCCAGCAGACTACAGGGGTTCTATGGCTACACCTTC	CASRLQGFYGYTF
TRBV5-1	TRBJ2-1	TRBD2	-	TGCGCCAGCAGCGCCGGACTAGCGGGGGGTATTGAGCAGTTCTTC	CASSAGLAGGIEQFF
TRBV7-2	TRBJ2-2	TRBD2	-	TGTGCCAGCAGCAACGGGGGGGGCACCGGGGAGCTGTTTTTT	CASSNGGGTGELFF
TRBV4-3	TRBJ1-2	-	-	TGCGCCAGCAGCCAAGATGTCGCGAGGGTCTATGGCTACACCTTC	CASSQDVARVYGYTF
TRBV7-2	TRBJ2-7	-	-	TGTGCCAGCAGCCCTAGTTCCGACGAGCAGTACTTC	CASSPSSDEQYF
TRBV2	TRBJ2-5	TRBD2	-	TGTGCCAGCACCTTTAGCGGGGGGGGAGAGACCCAGTACTTC	CASTFSGGGETQYF
TRBV7-2	TRBJ2-7	TRBD1	-	TGTGCCAGCAGCTTAGCGGACAGGGGCTACGAGCAGTACTTC	CASSLADRGYEQYF
TRBV28	TRBJ1-2	-	-	TGTGCCAGCAGTTCCCCTGCCGCGGGCGCTTATGGCTACACCTTC	CASSSPAAGAYGYTF
TRBV14	TRBJ1-4	-	once	TGTGCCAGCAGCCGCCAGGGTTTTGAAAAACTGTTTTTT	CASSRQGFEKLFF
TRBV7-8	TRBJ1-2	-	-	TGTGCCAGCAGCCCCCAGGGGATAACCTATGGCTACACCTTC	CASSPQGITYGYTF
TRBV12-3/TRBV12-4	TRBJ1-2	-	-	TGTGCCAGCAGTTTGGCAGACTATGGCTACACCTTC	CASSLADYGYTF
TRBV7-2	TRBJ2-3	TRBD2	-	TGTGCCAGCAGCCATGAGCGGGGGAGGACAGATACGCAGTATTTT	CASSHERGRTDTQYF
TRBV7-2	TRBJ2-5	-	-	TGTGCCAGCAGCCATAGCGCTATGCGGGAGACCCAGTACTTC	CASSHSAMRETQYF
TRBV19	TRBJ2-7	-	-	TGTGCCAGTAGTATATTACCGAGGGGGAACGGCCTGGTCGAGCAGTACTTC	CASSILPRGNGLVEQYF
TRBV3-1/TRBV3-2	TRBJ2-5	TRBD1	-	TGTGCCAGCAGGCCCCACGACAGGGGGATAGGGGAGACCCAGTACTTC	CASRPHDRGIGETQYF
TRBV20-1	TRBJ1-1	-	-	TGCAGTGCTAGTGAGGAGGGCATCCAGTCCCTCGTGAAGAACACTGAAGCTTTCTTT	CSASEEGIQSLVKNTEAFF
TRBV7-2	TRBJ2-5	TRBD1	-	TGTGCCAGCAGCTTAGGGGGACAGTACCAAGAGACCCAGTACTTC	CASSLGGQYQETQYF
TRBV11-3	TRBJ2-3	TRBD1	once	TGTGCCAGCAGCTCAGGGGGCGGGATCACAGATACGCAGTATTTT	CASSSGGGITDTQYF
TRBV2	TRBJ2-7	TRBD1	-	TGTGCCAGTAGACAGGGTGCCCCCTACGAGCAGTACTTC	CASRQGAPYEQYF